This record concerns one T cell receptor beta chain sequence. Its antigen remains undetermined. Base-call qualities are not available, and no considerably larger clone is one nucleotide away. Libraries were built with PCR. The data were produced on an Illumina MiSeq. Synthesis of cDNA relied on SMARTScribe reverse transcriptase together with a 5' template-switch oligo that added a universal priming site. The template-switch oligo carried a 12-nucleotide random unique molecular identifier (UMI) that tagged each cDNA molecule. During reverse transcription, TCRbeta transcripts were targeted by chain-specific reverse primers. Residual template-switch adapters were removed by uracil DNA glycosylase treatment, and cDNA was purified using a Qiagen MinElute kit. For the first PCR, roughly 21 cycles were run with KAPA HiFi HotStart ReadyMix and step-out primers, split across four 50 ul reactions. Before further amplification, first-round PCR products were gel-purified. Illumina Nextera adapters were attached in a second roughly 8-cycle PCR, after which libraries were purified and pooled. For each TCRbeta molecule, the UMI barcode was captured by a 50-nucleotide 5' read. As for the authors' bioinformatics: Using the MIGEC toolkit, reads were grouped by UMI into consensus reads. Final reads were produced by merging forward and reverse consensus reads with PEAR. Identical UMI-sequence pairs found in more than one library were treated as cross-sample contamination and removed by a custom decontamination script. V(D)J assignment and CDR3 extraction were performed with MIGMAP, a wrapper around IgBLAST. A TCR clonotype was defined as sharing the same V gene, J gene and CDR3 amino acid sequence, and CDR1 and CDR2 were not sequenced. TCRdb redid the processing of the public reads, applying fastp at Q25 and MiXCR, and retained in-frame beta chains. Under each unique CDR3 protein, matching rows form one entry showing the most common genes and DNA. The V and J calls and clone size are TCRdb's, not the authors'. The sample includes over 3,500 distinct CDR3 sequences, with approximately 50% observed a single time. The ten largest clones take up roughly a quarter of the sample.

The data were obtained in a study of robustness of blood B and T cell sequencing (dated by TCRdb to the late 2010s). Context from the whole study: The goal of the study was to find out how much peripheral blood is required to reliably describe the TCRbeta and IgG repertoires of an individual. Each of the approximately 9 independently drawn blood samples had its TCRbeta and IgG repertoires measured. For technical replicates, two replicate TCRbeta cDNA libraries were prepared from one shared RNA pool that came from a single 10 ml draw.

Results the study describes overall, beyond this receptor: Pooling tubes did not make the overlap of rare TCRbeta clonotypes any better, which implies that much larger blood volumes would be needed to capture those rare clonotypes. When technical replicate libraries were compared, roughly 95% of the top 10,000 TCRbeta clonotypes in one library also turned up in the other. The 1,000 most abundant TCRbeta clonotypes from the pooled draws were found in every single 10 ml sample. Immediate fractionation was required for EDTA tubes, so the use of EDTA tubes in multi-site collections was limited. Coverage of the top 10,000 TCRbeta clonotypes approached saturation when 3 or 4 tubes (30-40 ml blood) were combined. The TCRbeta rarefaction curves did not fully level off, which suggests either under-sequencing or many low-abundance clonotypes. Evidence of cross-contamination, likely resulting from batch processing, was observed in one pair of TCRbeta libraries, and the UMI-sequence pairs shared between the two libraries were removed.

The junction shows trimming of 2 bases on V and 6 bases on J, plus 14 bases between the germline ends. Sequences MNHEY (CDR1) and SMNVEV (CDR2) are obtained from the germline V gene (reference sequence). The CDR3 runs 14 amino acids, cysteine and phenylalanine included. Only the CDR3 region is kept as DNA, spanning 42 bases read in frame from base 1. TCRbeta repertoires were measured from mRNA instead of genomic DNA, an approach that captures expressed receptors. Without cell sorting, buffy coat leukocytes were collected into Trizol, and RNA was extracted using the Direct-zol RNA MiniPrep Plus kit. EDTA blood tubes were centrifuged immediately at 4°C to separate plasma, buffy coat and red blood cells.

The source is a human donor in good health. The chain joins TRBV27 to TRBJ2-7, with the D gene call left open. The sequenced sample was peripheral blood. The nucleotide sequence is TGTGCCAGCAGTTTAGGGGTAAAGTATGGCGAGCAGTACTTC. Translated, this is CASSLGVKYGEQYF.